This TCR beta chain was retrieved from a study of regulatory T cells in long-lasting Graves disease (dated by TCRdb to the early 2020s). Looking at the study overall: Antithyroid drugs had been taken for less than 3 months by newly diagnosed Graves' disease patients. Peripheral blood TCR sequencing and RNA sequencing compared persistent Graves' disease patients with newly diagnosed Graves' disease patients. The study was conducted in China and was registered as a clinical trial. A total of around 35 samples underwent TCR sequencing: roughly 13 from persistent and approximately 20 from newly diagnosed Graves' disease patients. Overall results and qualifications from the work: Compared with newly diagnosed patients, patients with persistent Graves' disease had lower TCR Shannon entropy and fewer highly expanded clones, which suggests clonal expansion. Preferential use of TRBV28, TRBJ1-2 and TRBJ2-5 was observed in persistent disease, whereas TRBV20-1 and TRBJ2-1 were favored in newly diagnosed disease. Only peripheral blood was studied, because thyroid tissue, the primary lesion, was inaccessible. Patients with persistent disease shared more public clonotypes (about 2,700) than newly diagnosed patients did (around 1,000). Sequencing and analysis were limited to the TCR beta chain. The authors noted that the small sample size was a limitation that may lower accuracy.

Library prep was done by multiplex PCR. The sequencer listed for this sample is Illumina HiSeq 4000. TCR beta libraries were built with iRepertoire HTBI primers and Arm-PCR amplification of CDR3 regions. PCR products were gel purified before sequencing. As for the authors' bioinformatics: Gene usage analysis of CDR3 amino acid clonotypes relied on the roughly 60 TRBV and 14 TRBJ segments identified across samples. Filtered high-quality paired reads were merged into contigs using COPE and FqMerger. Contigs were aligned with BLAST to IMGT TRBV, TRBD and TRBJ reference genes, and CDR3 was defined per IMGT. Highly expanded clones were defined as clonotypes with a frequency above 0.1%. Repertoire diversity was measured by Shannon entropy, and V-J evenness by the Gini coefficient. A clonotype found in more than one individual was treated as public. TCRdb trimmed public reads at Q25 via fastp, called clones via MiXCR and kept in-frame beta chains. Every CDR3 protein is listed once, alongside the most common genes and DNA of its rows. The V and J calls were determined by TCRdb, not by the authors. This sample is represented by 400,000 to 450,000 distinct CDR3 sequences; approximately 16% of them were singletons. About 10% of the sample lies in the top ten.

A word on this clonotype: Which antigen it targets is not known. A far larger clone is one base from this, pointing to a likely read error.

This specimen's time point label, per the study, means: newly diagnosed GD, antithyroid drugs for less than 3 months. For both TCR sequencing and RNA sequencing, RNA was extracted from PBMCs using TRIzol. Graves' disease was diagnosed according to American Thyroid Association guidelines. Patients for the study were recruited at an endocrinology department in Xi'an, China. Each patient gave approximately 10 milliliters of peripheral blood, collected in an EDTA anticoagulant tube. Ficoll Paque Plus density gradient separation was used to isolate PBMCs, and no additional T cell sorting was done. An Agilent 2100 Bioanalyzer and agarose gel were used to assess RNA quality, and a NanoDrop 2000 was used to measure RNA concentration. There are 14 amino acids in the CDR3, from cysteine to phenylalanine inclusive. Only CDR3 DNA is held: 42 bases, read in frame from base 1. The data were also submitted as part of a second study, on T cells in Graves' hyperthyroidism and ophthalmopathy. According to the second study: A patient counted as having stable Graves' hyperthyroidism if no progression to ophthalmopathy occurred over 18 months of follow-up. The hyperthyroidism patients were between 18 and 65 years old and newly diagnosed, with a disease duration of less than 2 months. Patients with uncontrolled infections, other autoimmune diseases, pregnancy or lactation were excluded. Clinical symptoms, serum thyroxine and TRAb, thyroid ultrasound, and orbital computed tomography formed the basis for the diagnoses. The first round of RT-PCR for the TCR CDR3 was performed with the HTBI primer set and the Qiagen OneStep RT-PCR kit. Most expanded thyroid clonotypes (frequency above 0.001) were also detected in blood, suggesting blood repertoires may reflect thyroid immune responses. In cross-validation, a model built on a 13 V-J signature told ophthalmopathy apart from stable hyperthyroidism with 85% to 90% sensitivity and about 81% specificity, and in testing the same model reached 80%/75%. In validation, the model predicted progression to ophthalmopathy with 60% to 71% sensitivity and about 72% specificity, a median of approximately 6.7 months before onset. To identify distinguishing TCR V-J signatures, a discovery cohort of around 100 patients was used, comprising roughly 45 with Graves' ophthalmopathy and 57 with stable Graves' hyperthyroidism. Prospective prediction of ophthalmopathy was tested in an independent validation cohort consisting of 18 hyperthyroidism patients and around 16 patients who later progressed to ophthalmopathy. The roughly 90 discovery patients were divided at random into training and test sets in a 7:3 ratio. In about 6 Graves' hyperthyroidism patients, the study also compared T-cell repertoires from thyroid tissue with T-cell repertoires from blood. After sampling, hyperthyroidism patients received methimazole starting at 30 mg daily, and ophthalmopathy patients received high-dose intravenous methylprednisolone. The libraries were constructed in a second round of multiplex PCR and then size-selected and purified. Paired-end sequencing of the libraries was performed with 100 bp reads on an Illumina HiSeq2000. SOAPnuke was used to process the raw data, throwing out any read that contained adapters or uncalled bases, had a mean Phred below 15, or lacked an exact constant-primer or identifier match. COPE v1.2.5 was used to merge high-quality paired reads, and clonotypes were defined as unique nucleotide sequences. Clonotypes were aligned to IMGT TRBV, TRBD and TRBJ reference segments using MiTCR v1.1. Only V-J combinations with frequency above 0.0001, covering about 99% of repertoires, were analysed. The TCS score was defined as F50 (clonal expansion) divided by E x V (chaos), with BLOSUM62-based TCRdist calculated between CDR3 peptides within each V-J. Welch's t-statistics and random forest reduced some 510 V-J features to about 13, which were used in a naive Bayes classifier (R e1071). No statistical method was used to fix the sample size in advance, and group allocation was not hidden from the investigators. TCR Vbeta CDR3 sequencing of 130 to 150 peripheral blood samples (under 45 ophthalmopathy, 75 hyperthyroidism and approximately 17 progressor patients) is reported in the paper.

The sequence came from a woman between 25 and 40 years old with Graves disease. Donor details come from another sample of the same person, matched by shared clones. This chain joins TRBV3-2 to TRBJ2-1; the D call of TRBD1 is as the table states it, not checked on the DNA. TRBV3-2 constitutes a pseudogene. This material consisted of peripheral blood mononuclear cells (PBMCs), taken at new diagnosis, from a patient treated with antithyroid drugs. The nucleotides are TGTGCCAGCAGCCAGGCGGGGGAGTTCGGTGAGCAGCTCTTC. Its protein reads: CASSQAGEFGEQLF.